The T cell receptor beta chain under discussion was sequenced for a study of cytomegalovirus exposure and HLA in healthy donors (dated by TCRdb to about 2017). The study in broad terms: The roughly 670 repertoires of the first cohort and the roughly 120 validation repertoires were produced on the same platform, according to a later analysis. The study aimed to test whether signatures of past pathogen exposure could be identified by cataloging public T cell receptors. Along with the approximately 670-subject first cohort, a separate validation cohort of over a hundred different subjects was used. To predict cytomegalovirus infection status, the study brought together high-throughput TCR immunosequencing, statistical association of individual TCRs with disease status, and machine learning.

CDR1 is given as SGHAT and CDR2 as FQNNGV, both from the germline V gene. The CDR3 spans 15 residues, from the cysteine through the phenylalanine. Just the 45-base CDR3 DNA is kept, in frame starting at base 1. The V and J ends are trimmed by 2 bases and 2 bases, leaving 12 bases between them. Library generation was performed with the immunoSEQ multiplex PCR assay. Per the authors' processing: To diagnose cytomegalovirus status from the catalog of TCR beta chain sequences, a statistical classification framework was built. Imported from immuneACCESS, the table was reduced by TCRdb to in-frame sequences with V and J called. These copies leave out some clones; in studies compared against another copy, an unresolved V gene accounts for under half, and the cause of the remainder is not known. The V and J calls and the clone size are those of that table, but D and trimming were determined from the DNA. Counted in this sample were roughly 150,000 clones; 84% of them appeared once. The ten largest make up roughly 10% of the sample.

This clone showed up just once. It lacks a known antigen. Base qualities are not at hand, and no much larger clone is one base apart. The donors belonged to the validation cohort of about 110 subjects, which was separate from the approximately 660-subject first cohort. Paper-wide results and their limitations: Subsequent analysis determined that TCRs grouped into clusters in the first cohort also showed a tendency toward co-occurrence across the 90 to 150 validation repertoires, and 85% to 95% of cluster scores exceeded 0. A later analysis lacked HLA typing for the validation cohort, so it scored co-occurrence in that cohort across all 110 or so repertoires. Most TCR sequences were observed very rarely across donors, whereas some public TCRs were present in many individuals. The study listed 164 TCR beta chains as associated with cytomegalovirus. The classifier was reported to diagnose cytomegalovirus status with high specificity and sensitivity in both the original and validation cohorts. The authors suggested that the approach could potentially be extended to other disease states and immunological phenotypes. A few of the identified cytomegalovirus-associated TCR beta chains were confirmed in vitro to be specific for cytomegalovirus antigens.

Material for sequencing was PBMCs. The chain employs TRBV11-2 and TRBJ1-2; perhaps TRBD1 is the D gene, with 6 bases matching. The receptor comes from a man aged 25 to 40 in good health and CMV-seropositive. The DNA reads TGTGCCAGCAGCTTAATCCCTGACAGGAACTATGGCTACACCTTC. Its protein reads: CASSLIPDRNYGYTF.